Each of the 14 T cell receptor beta chains below was sequenced from the same sample in a study of T cell responses to AZD1222 COVID-19 vaccine. The table came from immunoSEQ multiplex PCR; TCRdb's copy has only in-frame clones and leaves some out. The data hold about 130,000 clones, with around 91% observed a single time. The source material was peripheral blood, sampled on day 0 of MenACWY control vaccination. These receptors all come from an adult in good health.

The chain couples TRBV28 to TRBJ2-7; TRBD1 matches at 9 bases. The trim removed 2 bases at V and 0 bases at J, leaving 8 bases unmatched. The CDR3 has 17 residues. Germline CDR1 MDHEN, CDR2 SYDVKM. Here the CDR3 DNA reads TGTGCCAGCAGTTTAAGGGGGGGGACAGGGTTCTCCTACGAGCAGTACGTC. Protein product: CASSLRGGTGFSYEQYV.

The chain is built from TRBV6-6 and TRBJ1-5; no definite D call. The V gene lost 4 bases and the J gene lost 4 bases, with 14 bases spanning the gap. This CDR3 comprises 15 residues. Germline V gene data show CDR1 as MNHNY and CDR2 as SVGAGI (reference sequence). CDR3 in amino acids: CASSFPGGPNQPQHF. DNA of the CDR3: TGTGCCAGCAGTTTCCCCGGTGGCCCAAATCAGCCCCAGCATTTT.

This chain connects TRBV7-9 to TRBJ2-1; weak D call: TRBD1 (6 bases). This CDR3 spans 14 amino acids. Germline CDR1 is SEHNR and CDR2 is FQNEAQ (reference sequence). The ends were cut back, 0 bases at V and 10 bases at J, with 13 bases in the middle. The CDR3 region is CASSLAPGDPEQFF. CDR3 in DNA: TGTGCCAGCAGCTTAGCTCCAGGGGACCCCGAGCAGTTCTTC.

This chain connects TRBV21-1 to TRBJ2-2; no DNA check was done on the table's D call, TRBD1. TRBV21-1 represents a pseudogene. The CDR3 extends over 20 amino acids. CDR3 bases: TGTGCCAGCAGCAAATGGAGGGGACAGGGGGCAAAGTCGGCCACCGGGGAGCTGTTTTTT. Encoded protein: CASSKWRGQGAKSATGELFF.

This rearrangement joins TRBV28 to TRBJ1-1, with 10 bases lining up with TRBD1. The CDR3 sequence is 20 residues long. V shed 4 bases, J shed 0 bases, and the junction held 17 bases outside the gene matches. Per germline, CDR1 MDHEN and CDR2 SYDVKM. The CDR3 DNA reads TGTGCCAGCAGTTCCTCCGGACAGGGGGGCTTTGGATGGATGAACACTGAAGCTTTCTTT. This gives the protein CASSSSGQGGFGWMNTEAFF.

The V and J genes are TRBV9 and TRBJ1-3; no clear D. The CDR3 contains 15 residues. In germline, CDR1 is SGDLS, CDR2 YYNGEE. Trimming pared 0 bases from V and 0 bases from J, leaving 7 bases between. CDR3 sequence: CASSVGGLSGNTIYF. CDR3 in DNA: TGTGCCAGCAGCGTAGGAGGCCTCTCTGGAAACACCATATATTTT.

The chain carries TRBV28 and TRBJ1-3; D possibly corresponds to TRBD1 (6 bases). CDR1 is MDHEN and CDR2 is SYDVKM in the germline V gene. CDR3 length: 15 amino acids. Trimming stripped 3 bases from V and 4 bases from J, with 13 bases between. CDR3 sequence: CASSFNGGAGNTIYF. For the CDR3, the DNA is TGTGCCAGCAGTTTCAACGGGGGCGCGGGAAACACCATATATTTT.

The chain couples TRBV7-9 to TRBJ1-5; D unclear. Germline V CDR1 and CDR2: SEHNR, FQNEAQ (reference sequence). This CDR3 is 13 amino acids long. Trimming removed 1 base from V and 5 bases from J, with 6 bases in between. CDR3 nucleotide sequence: TGTGCCAGCAGCTTAGGGGGAGATCAGCCCCAGCATTTT. Residues: CASSLGGDQPQHF.

This rearrangement joins TRBV5-4 to TRBJ1-3; D perhaps matches TRBD1 (5 bases). V dropped 4 bases and J dropped 4 bases, with 18 bases sitting between them. Germline V gene lookup returns CDR1 SGHNT and CDR2 YYREEE (reference sequence). The CDR3 has 16 residues. The CDR3 bases are TGTGCCAGCAGCCGCCCAGGGTTGGGGCAGGGAAACACCATATATTTT. Protein product: CASSRPGLGQGNTIYF. The complete variable domain, with remaining parts taken from reference TRBV5-4 and TRBJ1-3, reads ETGVTQSPTHLIKTRGQQVTLRCSSQSGHNTVSWYQQALGQGPQFIFQYYREEENGRGNFPPRFSGLQFPNYSSELNVNALELDDSALYLCASSRPGLGQGNTIYFGEGSWLTVV.

The chain carries TRBV6-4 and TRBJ2-1; 12 positions agree with TRBD1. This CDR3 is 16 amino acids long. From germline, CDR1 is MRHNA and CDR2 SNTAGT. The trim removed 7 bases at V and 7 bases at J, leaving 11 bases unmatched. The CDR3 bases are TGTGCCAGCAAAGAATCACCGGGACAGGGGGCGAATGAGCAGTTCTTC. Residues: CASKESPGQGANEQFF.

The chain combines TRBV27 with TRBJ1-1; possibly TRBD1 for D (5 bases). V lost 6 bases, J lost 5 bases, and 10 bases lay in between. This CDR3 comprises 12 residues. Germline CDR1 is MNHEY and CDR2 is SMNVEV (reference sequence). DNA of the CDR3: TGTGCCAGCAGCTCAGGGAGTACTGAAGCTTTCTTT. This translates into CASSSGSTEAFF.

The gene calls are TRBV27 and TRBJ2-7; tentatively, D is TRBD1 (6 bases). CDR1 is MNHEY and CDR2 is SMNVEV in the germline V gene (reference sequence). The CDR3 is 13 residues long. V was shortened by 5 bases and J by 2 bases, with 10 bases between the two germline ends. The CDR3 region has the DNA TGTGCCAGCAGTCCAGGGACACCCTACGAGCAGTACTTC. Protein: CASSPGTPYEQYF.

The chain recombines TRBV7-8 with TRBJ1-1; no reliable D call. V lost 3 bases and J lost 1, with 6 bases in between. Germline loops: CDR1 SGHVS, CDR2 FQNEAQ. CDR3 length equals 13 residues. CDR3 DNA sequence: TGTGCCAGCAGCTTCTACGAGAACACTGAAGCTTTCTTT. Translating gives CASSFYENTEAFF.

CDR3 loop: CASSFKTGLAGAGNNEQFF. As DNA, the CDR3 is TGTGCCAGCAGCTTTAAAACGGGACTAGCGGGAGCTGGGAACAATGAGCAGTTCTTC. The V gene is TRBV5-6, the J gene TRBJ2-1; TRBD2 matches 14 bases. CDR1 and CDR2 (germline): SGHDT, YYEEEE. The CDR3 covers 19 residues. J gave up 5 bases and V 2 bases, and 12 bases lay outside the gene matches.